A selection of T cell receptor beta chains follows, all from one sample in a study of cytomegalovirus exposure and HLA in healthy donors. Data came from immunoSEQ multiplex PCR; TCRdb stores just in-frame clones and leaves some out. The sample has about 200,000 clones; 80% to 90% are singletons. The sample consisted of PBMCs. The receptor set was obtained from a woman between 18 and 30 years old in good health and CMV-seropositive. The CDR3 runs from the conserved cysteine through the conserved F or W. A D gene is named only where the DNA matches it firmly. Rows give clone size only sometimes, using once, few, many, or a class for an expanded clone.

CDR3: CASSSQTSIYEQYF
DNA: TGCGCCAGCAGCAGCCAGACTAGTATCTACGAGCAGTACTTC
size: NA
V: TRBV5-1
D: NA
J: TRBJ2-7

CDR3: CASSLLGQGCVF
DNA: TGCGCCAGCAGCTTGCTCGGACAAGGTTGTGTTTTT
size: NA
V: TRBV5-1
D: NA
J: TRBJ1-4

CDR3: CASSIQVGLTDTQYF
DNA: TGTGCCAGTAGTATTCAGGTTGGGCTTACAGATACGCAGTATTTT
size: NA
V: TRBV19
D: NA
J: TRBJ2-3

CDR3: CAISEITGDEKLFF
DNA: TGTGCCATCAGTGAGATTACAGGGGATGAAAAACTGTTTTTT
size: few
V: TRBV10-3
D: TRBD1
J: TRBJ1-4

CDR3: CASKLYSSSYEQYF
DNA: TGTGCCAGCAAGCTTTACAGTTCTTCGTACGAGCAGTACTTC
size: NA
V: TRBV28
D: NA
J: TRBJ2-7

CDR3: CASSLSRQPQHF
DNA: TGTGCCAGCAGCTTATCGCGCCAGCCCCAGCATTTT
size: few
V: TRBV7-8
D: NA
J: TRBJ1-5

CDR3: CASSPGQVLHEAFF
DNA: TGTGCCAGCAGCCCGGGACAGGTACTTCACGAAGCTTTCTTT
size: NA
V: TRBV7-6
D: TRBD1
J: TRBJ1-1

CDR3: CASGSTYNEQFF
DNA: TGTGCCAGCGGGAGCACCTACAATGAGCAGTTCTTC
size: once
V: TRBV2
D: NA
J: TRBJ2-1

CDR3: CASSRSSGSSYEQYF
DNA: TGTGCCAGCAGCCGCTCTAGCGGGAGCTCCTACGAGCAGTACTTC
size: NA
V: TRBV11-2
D: TRBD2
J: TRBJ2-7

CDR3: CASSVPGTDTQYF
DNA: TGTGCCAGCAGCGTACCAGGCACAGATACGCAGTATTTT
size: NA
V: TRBV9
D: NA
J: TRBJ2-3

CDR3: CASSLTREGGYTF
DNA: TGTGCCAGCAGCTTAACGAGGGAGGGTGGCTACACCTTC
size: NA
V: TRBV11-2
D: NA
J: TRBJ1-2

CDR3: CASSRPGGGYGYTF
DNA: TGTGCCAGCAGTAGACCCGGAGGAGGCTATGGCTACACCTTC
size: few
V: TRBV6-5
D: NA
J: TRBJ1-2

CDR3: CASSSGLYEQYF
DNA: TGTGCCAGTAGTTCAGGCCTCTACGAGCAGTACTTC
size: once
V: TRBV19
D: NA
J: TRBJ2-7

CDR3: CASSLGPGFNQPQHF
DNA: TGTGCCAGCAGCTTAGGTCCAGGGTTCAATCAGCCCCAGCATTTT
size: few
V: TRBV7-2
D: NA
J: TRBJ1-5

CDR3: CASSQVTTGKAFF
DNA: TGTGCCAGCAGCCAAGTAACGACAGGGAAAGCTTTCTTT
size: NA
V: TRBV14
D: TRBD1
J: TRBJ1-1

CDR3: CASRRQYLNYGYTF
DNA: TGTGCCAGCAGGAGACAGTATTTAAACTATGGCTACACCTTC
size: NA
V: TRBV28
D: NA
J: TRBJ1-2

CDR3: CASSQTGTSGSREQYF
DNA: TGTGCCAGCAGCCAGACCGGGACTAGCGGGAGTCGCGAGCAGTACTTC
size: once
V: TRBV4-2
D: TRBD2
J: TRBJ2-7

CDR3: CASTIGQWGETQYF
DNA: TGCGCCAGCACTATCGGACAGTGGGGGGAGACCCAGTACTTC
size: NA
V: TRBV5-1
D: NA
J: TRBJ2-5

CDR3: CAWSGRDRERATNEKLFF
DNA: TGTGCCTGGAGTGGCCGGGACAGGGAACGGGCAACTAATGAAAAACTGTTTTTT
size: NA
V: TRBV30
D: TRBD1
J: TRBJ1-4

CDR3: CASSLRTTSYEQYF
DNA: TGTGCCAGCAGTTTGCGGACTACGTCCTACGAGCAGTACTTC
size: NA
V: TRBV28
D: NA
J: TRBJ2-7

CDR3: CASSRQVNTEAFF
DNA: TGTGCCAGCAGCCGACAGGTTAACACTGAAGCTTTCTTT
size: NA
V: TRBV11-2
D: NA
J: TRBJ1-1

CDR3: CAWDRNTEAFF
DNA: TGTGCCTGGGACAGGAACACTGAAGCTTTCTTT
size: NA
V: TRBV30
D: NA
J: TRBJ1-1

CDR3: CASSLGVGVGELFF
DNA: TGTGCCAGCAGCTTAGGGGTAGGAGTCGGGGAGCTGTTTTTT
size: few
V: TRBV7-8
D: NA
J: TRBJ2-2

CDR3: CASSPPGVNEQFF
DNA: TGTGCCAGCAGCCCCCCCGGGGTAAATGAGCAGTTCTTC
size: NA
V: TRBV28
D: NA
J: TRBJ2-1

CDR3: CSVASVLSNTGELFF
DNA: TGCAGCGTTGCATCAGTTCTGTCGAACACCGGGGAGCTGTTTTTT
size: NA
V: TRBV29-1
D: NA
J: TRBJ2-2

CDR3: CASSEARGGQPQHF
DNA: TGTGCCAGCAGTGAAGCACGGGGAGGGCAGCCCCAGCATTTT
size: NA
V: TRBV6-1
D: NA
J: TRBJ1-5

CDR3: CASSYGSGDTEAFF
DNA: TGTGCCAGCAGTTACGGGTCCGGGGACACTGAAGCTTTCTTT
size: NA
V: TRBV6-5
D: NA
J: TRBJ1-1

CDR3: CASSFGGTTNDEQFF
DNA: TGTGCCAGCAGCTTCGGGGGGACGACTAATGATGAGCAGTTCTTC
size: NA
V: TRBV7-6
D: TRBD2
J: TRBJ2-1

CDR3: CASSVTSGYNEQYF
DNA: TGTGCCAGCAGCGTAACTAGCGGGTATAACGAGCAGTACTTC
size: NA
V: TRBV13
D: TRBD2
J: TRBJ2-7

CDR3: CASSLGGLGGYTF
DNA: TGTGCCAGCAGTTTGGGCGGACTCGGGGGCTACACCTTC
size: NA
V: TRBV28
D: NA
J: TRBJ1-2

CDR3: CASRPGTANTGELFF
DNA: TGTGCCTCCCGCCCCGGGACAGCGAACACCGGGGAGCTGTTTTTT
size: NA
V: TRBV6-6
D: TRBD1
J: TRBJ2-2

CDR3: CASSLAAGMVSGANVLTF
DNA: TGCGCCAGCAGCTTGGCTGCGGGGATGGTCTCTGGGGCCAACGTCCTGACTTTC
size: NA
V: TRBV5-1
D: NA
J: TRBJ2-6

CDR3: CASSLVDWGDSANF
DNA: TGTGCCAGCAGCTTAGTCGATTGGGGGGACTCCGCGAACTTC
size: once
V: TRBV5-5
D: NA
J: TRBJ2-7

CDR3: CASSSARGGINEQYF
DNA: TGTGCCAGCAGCTCCGCCCGGGGGGGGATCAACGAGCAGTACTTC
size: NA
V: TRBV7-2
D: TRBD2
J: TRBJ2-7

CDR3: CASSEDRSSYNEQFF
DNA: TGTGCCAGCAGTGAAGATAGGAGCTCCTACAATGAGCAGTTCTTC
size: once
V: TRBV2
D: NA
J: TRBJ2-1

CDR3: CASSFYSGPLLPREQYF
DNA: TGTGCCAGCAGCTTCTATAGCGGCCCCCTTCTCCCCCGCGAGCAGTACTTC
size: NA
V: TRBV7-2
D: NA
J: TRBJ2-7

CDR3: CASSPVAGTVEQYF
DNA: TGTGCCAGCTCCCCGGTAGCGGGAACGGTCGAGCAGTACTTC
size: NA
V: TRBV9
D: TRBD2
J: TRBJ2-7

CDR3: CASSLYGAGSAEGTQYF
DNA: TGTGCCAGCAGTTTATATGGGGCGGGGAGCGCCGAGGGGACCCAGTACTTC
size: NA
V: TRBV28
D: NA
J: TRBJ2-5

CDR3: CASSQEPGQVSYEQYF
DNA: TGCGCCAGCAGCCAAGAACCGGGACAGGTATCCTACGAGCAGTACTTC
size: NA
V: TRBV4-1
D: TRBD1
J: TRBJ2-7

CDR3: CASSLSNLGGNTEAFF
DNA: TGTGCCAGCAGTTTATCCAACCTGGGGGGGAACACTGAAGCTTTCTTT
size: NA
V: TRBV28
D: NA
J: TRBJ1-1

CDR3: CASSFFTGLAGNRAHEQFF
DNA: TGTGCCAGCAGCTTTTTTACGGGACTAGCGGGAAATCGGGCCCATGAGCAGTTCTTC
size: NA
V: TRBV5-8
D: TRBD2
J: TRBJ2-1

CDR3: CAIRRDSMNTEAFF
DNA: TGTGCCATCAGGAGAGACAGTATGAACACTGAAGCTTTCTTT
size: NA
V: TRBV10-3
D: NA
J: TRBJ1-1

CDR3: CASSQGGKGPRNQPQHF
DNA: TGCGCCAGCAGCCAAGGTGGTAAGGGGCCTCGCAATCAGCCCCAGCATTTT
size: few
V: TRBV4-1
D: NA
J: TRBJ1-5

CDR3: CAISHIRTSAQYF
DNA: TGTGCCATATCCCATATTAGGACTTCCGCGCAGTACTTC
size: NA
V: TRBV28
D: NA
J: TRBJ2-7

CDR3: CSVEERDNEQFF
DNA: TGCAGCGTTGAAGAGCGGGACAATGAGCAGTTCTTC
size: few
V: TRBV29-1
D: NA
J: TRBJ2-1

CDR3: CASFRGRDTEAFF
DNA: TGCGCCAGCTTCAGGGGGCGCGACACTGAAGCTTTCTTT
size: NA
V: TRBV5-1
D: TRBD1
J: TRBJ1-1

CDR3: CASSPSSSPDTQYF
DNA: TGCGCCAGCAGCCCGTCTAGTAGTCCAGATACGCAGTATTTT
size: NA
V: TRBV5-1
D: NA
J: TRBJ2-3

CDR3: CASKLNGYTF
DNA: TGTGCCAGCAAACTCAATGGCTACACCTTC
size: NA
V: TRBV28
D: NA
J: TRBJ1-2

CDR3: CASRGQGLKNTEAFF
DNA: TGCGCCAGCAGGGGACAGGGACTTAAGAACACTGAAGCTTTCTTT
size: NA
V: TRBV4-1
D: TRBD1
J: TRBJ1-1

CDR3: CASGGVLRGYTF
DNA: TGTGCCAGCGGGGGGGTATTACGTGGCTACACCTTC
size: NA
V: TRBV28
D: NA
J: TRBJ1-2

CDR3: CAIGGQPQHF
DNA: TGTGCCATAGGGGGTCAGCCCCAGCATTTT
size: once
V: TRBV28
D: NA
J: TRBJ1-5

CDR3: CASSVDGGANQPQHF
DNA: TGTGCCAGCAGCGTAGATGGGGGGGCGAATCAGCCCCAGCATTTT
size: NA
V: TRBV9
D: NA
J: TRBJ1-5

CDR3: CASCPSGTGLGYTF
DNA: TGTGCCAGCTGCCCATCCGGGACAGGGCTTGGCTACACCTTC
size: NA
V: TRBV28
D: TRBD1
J: TRBJ1-2

CDR3: CASSVVSDLAYNGSYNEQFF
DNA: TGTGCCAGCAGCGTAGTAAGTGACCTAGCATACAACGGGTCCTACAATGAGCAGTTCTTC
size: NA
V: TRBV9
D: NA
J: TRBJ2-1

CDR3: CASSLGRDRGYEQYF
DNA: TGTGCCAGCAGTTTGGGTCGGGACAGGGGCTACGAGCAGTACTTC
size: NA
V: TRBV28
D: TRBD1
J: TRBJ2-7

CDR3: CSGGPGTITDTQYF
DNA: TGCAGCGGAGGCCCAGGGACTATCACAGATACGCAGTATTTT
size: once
V: TRBV29-1
D: TRBD2
J: TRBJ2-3

CDR3: CASSPLQAAYGYTF
DNA: TGTGCCAGCAGCCCCCTACAAGCGGCCTATGGCTACACCTTC
size: NA
V: TRBV7-9
D: NA
J: TRBJ1-2

CDR3: CASFYTDTQYF
DNA: TGTGCCAGTTTCTACACAGATACGCAGTATTTT
size: once
V: TRBV6-5
D: NA
J: TRBJ2-3

CDR3: CASSLVGGRREQYF
DNA: TGCGCCAGCAGCCTTGTGGGCGGGAGGCGCGAGCAGTACTTC
size: NA
V: TRBV4-1
D: TRBD2
J: TRBJ2-7